A selection of T cell receptor beta chains follows, all from one sample in a study of blood T cell repertoires in COVID-19. Method: immunoSEQ multiplex PCR; TCRdb's copy keeps in-frame clones and lacks some. Of approximately 150,000 clones detected, about 86% appear once; the ten largest clones hold around 8.4%. The sequenced material came from peripheral blood. The source is a woman in her sixties with acute or convalescent COVID-19. The CDR3 runs from the conserved cysteine through the conserved F or W. The D gene is left open where the match is weak. Rows may omit the clone size; those that give it use once, few, many or a size class.

v_gene: TRBV6-5; abundance: once; j_gene: TRBJ2-7; d_gene: NA; CDR3nt: TGTGCCAGCAGGGGTGCGGGACCCACAGCCTACGAGCAGTACTTC; CDR3aa: CASRGAGPTAYEQYF
v_gene: TRBV30; abundance: NA; j_gene: TRBJ2-7; d_gene: NA; CDR3nt: TGTGCCTGGAGTGACAGGAACGAGCAGTACTTC; CDR3aa: CAWSDRNEQYF
v_gene: TRBV7-9; abundance: NA; j_gene: TRBJ1-6; d_gene: TRBD1; CDR3nt: TGTGCCAGCAGCACGACAGGGAAAGGGAATTCACCCCTCCACTTT; CDR3aa: CASSTTGKGNSPLHF
v_gene: TRBV7-6; abundance: NA; j_gene: TRBJ2-7; d_gene: NA; CDR3nt: TGTGCCAGCAGCTTATACGAACAGGGCGAGCAGTACTTC; CDR3aa: CASSLYEQGEQYF
v_gene: TRBV27; abundance: NA; j_gene: TRBJ2-5; d_gene: TRBD1; CDR3nt: TGTGCCAGCAGTTCGGCTCTGACAGGGGGCCCGAAGACCCAGTACTTC; CDR3aa: CASSSALTGGPKTQYF
v_gene: TRBV18; abundance: NA; j_gene: TRBJ2-5; d_gene: NA; CDR3nt: TGTGCCAGCTCCCCCGGGTACCAAGAGACCCAGTACTTC; CDR3aa: CASSPGYQETQYF
v_gene: TRBV27; abundance: NA; j_gene: TRBJ2-7; d_gene: NA; CDR3nt: TGTGCCAGCAGTTTATCGGGGGGATTCTCCTACGAGCAGTACTTC; CDR3aa: CASSLSGGFSYEQYF
v_gene: TRBV9; abundance: NA; j_gene: TRBJ1-6; d_gene: NA; CDR3nt: TGTGCCAGCAGCGTAGGGCGGCAGATCAATTCACCCCTCCACTTT; CDR3aa: CASSVGRQINSPLHF
v_gene: TRBV5-1; abundance: NA; j_gene: TRBJ2-5; d_gene: NA; CDR3nt: TGCGCCAGCAGCTTGGGCGGTCAAGAGACCCAGTACTTC; CDR3aa: CASSLGGQETQYF
v_gene: TRBV27; abundance: once; j_gene: TRBJ2-7; d_gene: NA; CDR3nt: TGTGCCAGCAGTTTAGGACAGCTCTACGAGCAGTACTTC; CDR3aa: CASSLGQLYEQYF
v_gene: TRBV12-3/TRBV12-4; abundance: NA; j_gene: TRBJ2-5; d_gene: NA; CDR3nt: TGTGCCAGCAGTTTAGCCAGGGATGGGACCCAGTACTTC; CDR3aa: CASSLARDGTQYF
v_gene: TRBV7-2; abundance: NA; j_gene: TRBJ2-7; d_gene: TRBD2; CDR3nt: TGTGCCAGCAGCTTGCCTATAGCGGGGGGTGACGAGCAGTACTTC; CDR3aa: CASSLPIAGGDEQYF
v_gene: TRBV11-2; abundance: NA; j_gene: TRBJ2-7; d_gene: NA; CDR3nt: TGTGCCAGCAGCCCCCTCCGGGGCTCCTACGAGCAGTACTTC; CDR3aa: CASSPLRGSYEQYF
v_gene: TRBV27; abundance: NA; j_gene: TRBJ1-2; d_gene: TRBD1; CDR3nt: TGTGCCAGCAGTTTATTGGGACAGGGGGGCTATGGCTACACCTTC; CDR3aa: CASSLLGQGGYGYTF
v_gene: TRBV27; abundance: NA; j_gene: TRBJ1-1; d_gene: NA; CDR3nt: TGTGCCAGCAGTATATTCCAGGGTACTGAAGCTTTCTTT; CDR3aa: CASSIFQGTEAFF
v_gene: TRBV20-1; abundance: once; j_gene: TRBJ2-4; d_gene: NA; CDR3nt: TGCAGTGCGTCCACAGCAAACATTCAGTACTTC; CDR3aa: CSASTANIQYF
v_gene: TRBV6-5; abundance: NA; j_gene: TRBJ2-7; d_gene: NA; CDR3nt: TGTGCCAGCAGTTACACGAGTCTTGGTGAGCAGTACTTC; CDR3aa: CASSYTSLGEQYF
v_gene: TRBV19; abundance: NA; j_gene: TRBJ1-4; d_gene: NA; CDR3nt: TGTGCCAGTAGAAGGAGTCAGAACAATGAAAAACTGTTTTTT; CDR3aa: CASRRSQNNEKLFF
v_gene: TRBV2; abundance: NA; j_gene: TRBJ2-1; d_gene: NA; CDR3nt: TGTGCCAGCTTACCCAGACTAAAGCAGTTCTTC; CDR3aa: CASLPRLKQFF
v_gene: TRBV5-1; abundance: NA; j_gene: TRBJ2-1; d_gene: NA; CDR3nt: TGCGCCAGCAGCCTCGTCCCTACGTACAATGAGCAGTTCTTC; CDR3aa: CASSLVPTYNEQFF
v_gene: TRBV20-1; abundance: NA; j_gene: TRBJ1-5; d_gene: NA; CDR3nt: TGCAGTGCTAGTTTCTCACAGGATAGCAATCAGCCCCAGCATTTT; CDR3aa: CSASFSQDSNQPQHF
v_gene: TRBV19; abundance: NA; j_gene: TRBJ2-6; d_gene: NA; CDR3nt: TGTGCCAGTAGTATAGATCGAGGTTCCGGGGGCTCTGGGGCCAACGTCCTGACTTTC; CDR3aa: CASSIDRGSGGSGANVLTF
v_gene: TRBV27; abundance: once; j_gene: TRBJ2-5; d_gene: NA; CDR3nt: TGTGCCAGCAGTTTATCGGTTAGCTTCGTCAAAGAGACCCAGTACTTC; CDR3aa: CASSLSVSFVKETQYF
v_gene: TRBV29-1; abundance: NA; j_gene: TRBJ1-1; d_gene: NA; CDR3nt: TGCAGCGTAATACAGGGATTATCAATTAGGACTGAAGCTTTCTTT; CDR3aa: CSVIQGLSIRTEAFF
v_gene: TRBV3-1/TRBV3-2; abundance: NA; j_gene: TRBJ2-1; d_gene: NA; CDR3nt: TGTGCCAGCAGCCCGACAAGGGGGTATGAGCAGTTCTTC; CDR3aa: CASSPTRGYEQFF
v_gene: TRBV30; abundance: few; j_gene: TRBJ1-6; d_gene: NA; CDR3nt: TGTGCCTGGACGACCACGGGCCTCGGGGATTCACCCCTCCACTTT; CDR3aa: CAWTTTGLGDSPLHF
v_gene: TRBV27; abundance: NA; j_gene: TRBJ2-1; d_gene: TRBD2; CDR3nt: TGTGCCAGCAGTTCCCCAGCGGGATCCTACAATGAGCAGTTCTTC; CDR3aa: CASSSPAGSYNEQFF
v_gene: TRBV19; abundance: NA; j_gene: TRBJ1-2; d_gene: TRBD1; CDR3nt: TGTGCCAGTAGTATAGGGACAGGCGCTAACTATGGCTACACCTTC; CDR3aa: CASSIGTGANYGYTF
v_gene: TRBV7-9; abundance: NA; j_gene: TRBJ2-2; d_gene: NA; CDR3nt: TGTGCCAGTAGAGAGCAGGGGCCGCCCGGGGAGCTGTTTTTT; CDR3aa: CASREQGPPGELFF
v_gene: TRBV28; abundance: NA; j_gene: TRBJ2-5; d_gene: TRBD1; CDR3nt: TGTGCCAGCACCCCCACAGGGGGCCGGGAGACCCAGTACTTC; CDR3aa: CASTPTGGRETQYF
v_gene: TRBV19; abundance: NA; j_gene: TRBJ2-7; d_gene: TRBD1; CDR3nt: TGTGCCAGTAGTACGGGGCATACGGGGACAGGAAAGAGGGAGCAGTACTTC; CDR3aa: CASSTGHTGTGKREQYF
v_gene: TRBV12-5; abundance: NA; j_gene: TRBJ2-7; d_gene: TRBD1; CDR3nt: TGTGCTAGTGACGCGGGACAGGCGTTCTACGAGCAGTACTTC; CDR3aa: CASDAGQAFYEQYF
v_gene: TRBV14; abundance: NA; j_gene: TRBJ1-1; d_gene: NA; CDR3nt: TGTGCCAGCAGCCAAGTGGGGAGGGGGAGTGGGCAAGCTTTCTTT; CDR3aa: CASSQVGRGSGQAFF
v_gene: TRBV6-5; abundance: NA; j_gene: TRBJ1-1; d_gene: TRBD1; CDR3nt: TGTGCCAGCAGGAGGGGGACAGGATGGAACACTGAAGCTTTCTTT; CDR3aa: CASRRGTGWNTEAFF
v_gene: TRBV7-2; abundance: NA; j_gene: TRBJ2-1; d_gene: TRBD1; CDR3nt: TGTGCCAGCAGCTTAGCGGGACAGGGGTACAATGAGCAGTTCTTC; CDR3aa: CASSLAGQGYNEQFF
v_gene: TRBV27; abundance: NA; j_gene: TRBJ2-3; d_gene: NA; CDR3nt: TGTGCCAGCACCCCGACCTCTGGGGGGGGCTTAAGCACAGATACGCAGTATTTT; CDR3aa: CASTPTSGGGLSTDTQYF
v_gene: TRBV18; abundance: NA; j_gene: TRBJ2-5; d_gene: NA; CDR3nt: TGTGCCAGCTCACCTATAGGACTTGGGGAGACCCAGTACTTC; CDR3aa: CASSPIGLGETQYF
v_gene: TRBV6-2/TRBV6-3; abundance: NA; j_gene: TRBJ1-1; d_gene: NA; CDR3nt: TGTGCCAGCAGCCCCTTTGCGGGGGGTACTGAAGCTTTCTTT; CDR3aa: CASSPFAGGTEAFF
v_gene: TRBV10-3; abundance: NA; j_gene: TRBJ2-5; d_gene: TRBD2; CDR3nt: TGTGCCATCAGTGCCGGGACGGGGCTAGCGGGGGAAGAGACCCAGTACTTC; CDR3aa: CAISAGTGLAGEETQYF
v_gene: TRBV20-1; abundance: NA; j_gene: TRBJ1-5; d_gene: NA; CDR3nt: TGCAGTGCCGTAGAAAGTCAGCCCCAGCATTTT; CDR3aa: CSAVESQPQHF
v_gene: TRBV7-9; abundance: NA; j_gene: TRBJ2-2; d_gene: NA; CDR3nt: TGTGCCAGCAGTCGGGGGAACACCGGGGAGCTGTTTTTT; CDR3aa: CASSRGNTGELFF
v_gene: TRBV5-1; abundance: NA; j_gene: TRBJ1-3; d_gene: NA; CDR3nt: TGCGCCAGCAGCAGGAGTCTGCCCTCTGGAAACACCATATATTTT; CDR3aa: CASSRSLPSGNTIYF
v_gene: TRBV10-2; abundance: NA; j_gene: TRBJ2-7; d_gene: TRBD1; CDR3nt: TGCGCCAGCCGGACAGGGGGATACAACACCGCCTACGAGCAGTACTTC; CDR3aa: CASRTGGYNTAYEQYF
v_gene: TRBV27; abundance: NA; j_gene: TRBJ2-1; d_gene: TRBD2; CDR3nt: TGTGCCAGCAGTCCCCCCCCACGGGGGGTTAGCAGGAATGAGCAGTTCTTC; CDR3aa: CASSPPPRGVSRNEQFF
v_gene: TRBV5-1; abundance: NA; j_gene: TRBJ2-1; d_gene: NA; CDR3nt: TGCGCCAGCAGCTCGGACAGTAACAATGAGCAGTTCTTC; CDR3aa: CASSSDSNNEQFF
v_gene: TRBV7-9; abundance: NA; j_gene: TRBJ2-1; d_gene: NA; CDR3nt: TGTGCCAGCAGCGCCGTAGCTGCATCCTACAATGAGCAGTTCTTC; CDR3aa: CASSAVAASYNEQFF